These 23 T cell receptor beta chains came from one sample sequenced in a study of blood T cell repertoires in COVID-19. The protocol was immunoSEQ multiplex PCR, while the TCRdb copy is restricted to in-frame clones and leaves out a portion. The sample has 210,000 or so clones, approximately 80% seen once. The sample consisted of peripheral blood. The receptors were gathered from a woman of 80 years or more with acute or convalescent COVID-19.

This clone showed up just a few times. The chain recombines TRBV25-1 with TRBJ1-2; a possible D gene is TRBD1 (6 bases). Germline-derived CDR1 and CDR2 are MGHDK and SYGVNS. CDR3 length: 13 amino acids. Trimming shortened V by 4 bases and J by 8 bases, and 14 bases separated the two germline ends. The CDR3 nucleotides read TGTGCCAGCAGTGGGGACACACGAGGAGGCTACACCTTC. Translation gives CASSGDTRGGYTF.

The V call is TRBV4-1, the J call TRBJ2-2; 9 bases match TRBD1. V gave up 4 bases and J gave up 1 base; unmatched junction bases: 1. Germline assignment: CDR1 MGHRA and CDR2 YSYEKL. The CDR3 loop spans 15 amino acids. The CDR3 here is CASSPTGGNTGELFF. DNA of the CDR3: TGCGCCAGCAGCCCGACAGGGGGGAACACCGGGGAGCTGTTTTTT.

The chain couples TRBV19 to TRBJ1-1; TRBD1 agrees at 8 bases. This CDR3 is 12 amino acids long. V trimming: 5 bases; J trimming: 11 bases; junction bases outside the gene matches: 7. Germline CDR1 is LNHDA and CDR2 is SQIVND (reference sequence). In nucleotides, the CDR3 is TGTGCCAGTAGTCCCCAGGGGGCAGCGGCTTTCTTT. Its translation is CASSPQGAAAFF.

With respect to this clone: The germline gene is not matched at one end of the junction; a read error may be the cause. CDR3 loop: CAWSVGPNTRELFF. The CDR3 nucleotides read TGTGCCTGGAGTGTTGGGCCGAACACCCGGGAGCTGTTTTTT. The chain uses TRBV30 and TRBJ2-2; D call uncertain. CDR1 and CDR2 from the germline V gene are GTSNPN and SVGIG (reference sequence). The CDR3 loop spans 14 amino acids.

This CDR3 reads CASSYPDFNGAFF. The CDR3 nucleotides read TGTGCCAGCAGTTACCCCGATTTCAACGGAGCTTTCTTT. The chain links TRBV6-5 to TRBJ1-1; the D is unclear. With 2 bases removed from V and 10 bases from J, the gap between germline ends came to 14 bases. The CDR3 contains 13 residues. Looked up from germline, CDR1 is MNHEY and CDR2 is SVGAGI.

The CDR3 is CASSLAGTGEFGEQYF. Here the CDR3 DNA reads TGCGCCAGCAGCTTGGCCGGGACAGGGGAATTTGGCGAGCAGTACTTC. The chain combines TRBV5-1 with TRBJ2-7; TRBD1 agrees at 10 bases. CDR1 SGHRS and CDR2 YFSETQ come from the germline V gene. The CDR3 contains 16 residues. Trimming cost V 0 bases and J 6 bases; bases outside gene matches: 9. Full variable domain (missing parts from reference TRBV5-1 and TRBJ2-7): KAGVTQTPRYLIKTRGQQVTLSCSPISGHRSVSWYQQTPGQGLQFLFEYFSETQRNKGNFPGRFSGRQFSNSRSEMNVSTLELGDSALYLCASSLAGTGEFGEQYFGPGTRLTVT.

The chain is built from TRBV29-1 and TRBJ1-1; 8 nucleotides align to TRBD1. Germline V gene sequence: CDR1 SQVTM, CDR2 ANQGSEA. The CDR3 runs 13 residues. After removal of 6 bases from V and 3 bases from J, the junction contained 6 bases not matched to a gene. The CDR3 loop is CSVGTGQDTEAFF. The CDR3 coding sequence is TGCAGCGTGGGGACAGGACAAGACACTGAAGCTTTCTTT.

The CDR3 nucleotides read TGTGCCAGCAGTCTGGCCTCCGCCGAAGATACGCAGTATTTT. Encoded protein: CASSLASAEDTQYF. The chain combines TRBV2 with TRBJ2-3; D is unresolved. CDR3 length: 14 residues. Germline V gene lookup returns CDR1 SNHLY and CDR2 FYNNEI. The V and J ends lost 5 bases and 5 bases respectively, with 14 bases between them.

V and J are TRBV7-2 and TRBJ2-1; D perhaps matches TRBD2 (6 bases). Trimming pared 5 bases from V and 8 bases from J, leaving 25 bases between. The CDR3 loop spans 17 amino acids. Germline V lookup: CDR1 SGHTA, CDR2 FQGNSA. The CDR3 spells CASSPSSLGVAEDEQFF. The CDR3 DNA reads TGTGCCAGCAGCCCCTCATCGTTGGGTGTAGCGGAGGATGAGCAGTTCTTC.

In this sample, this clone turned up a few times. The chain is built from TRBV7-2 and TRBJ2-3; TRBD2 matches at 10 bases. Germline V lookup: CDR1 SGHTA, CDR2 FQGNSA. This CDR3 is 17 amino acids long. V trimming: 1 base; J trimming: 4 bases; junction bases outside the gene matches: 8. This CDR3 reads CASSLDQMLAGADTQYF. The CDR3 nucleotides read TGTGCCAGCAGCTTAGATCAGATGCTAGCGGGGGCAGATACGCAGTATTTT.

The J gene is TRBJ2-1, the V gene TRBV27; perhaps TRBD1 as D (6 bases). The CDR3 is made up of 15 amino acids. Germline lookup yields CDR1 MNHEY and CDR2 SMNVEV (reference sequence). The ends were cut back, 6 bases at V and 2 bases at J, with 14 bases in the middle. Here the CDR3 DNA reads TGTGCCAGCAGGTCTGGACAGTGGCCCTACAATGAGCAGTTCTTC. It yields the protein CASRSGQWPYNEQFF.

This sequence joins TRBV2 and TRBJ1-4; perhaps TRBD1 as D (6 bases). V gave up 8 bases and J gave up 4 bases, with 11 bases separating them. The CDR3 loop spans 13 amino acids. Germline V lookup: CDR1 SNHLY, CDR2 FYNNEI. The CDR3 nucleotides are TGTGCCAGCGCTAACAGGGATAATGAAAAACTGTTTTTT. This encodes CASANRDNEKLFF.

This chain joins TRBV29-1 and TRBJ2-2; tentative D call: TRBD2 (6 bases). CDR3 length equals 14 residues. V lost 3 bases, J lost 0 bases, and 8 bases lay in between. From germline, CDR1 is SQVTM and CDR2 ANQGSEA. Here the CDR3 DNA reads TGCAGCGTTGATGGGGGGTCGAACACCGGGGAGCTGTTTTTT. This sequence encodes CSVDGGSNTGELFF.

The chain is built from TRBV19 and TRBJ2-7, with TRBD2 identical over 8 bases. CDR3 length: 14 amino acids. Per germline, CDR1 LNHDA and CDR2 SQIVND (reference sequence). The junction had 3 bases not matched to a gene; V was cut back by 5 bases and J by 0 bases. CDR3 bases: TGTGCCAGTAGTTGGAGCGGGAGCTCCTACGAGCAGTACTTC. Translated, it gives CASSWSGSSYEQYF.

The V gene is TRBV19, the J gene TRBJ1-2; 7 bases are shared with TRBD1. The CDR3 is 14 amino acids. In germline, CDR1 is LNHDA, CDR2 SQIVND (reference sequence). The trim removed 4 bases at V and 7 bases at J, leaving 9 bases unmatched. CDR3 region: CASSTRQGAGGYTF. The CDR3 DNA sequence: TGTGCCAGTAGTACCCGACAGGGTGCCGGTGGCTACACCTTC.

This clone was recorded once. V gene TRBV5-1 combines with J gene TRBJ2-3; the D gene is possibly TRBD2 (6 bases). The CDR3 has 15 amino acids. V shed 0 bases and J shed 4 bases, with 12 bases lying between them. Germline V CDR1 and CDR2: SGHRS, YFSETQ. The CDR3 sequence is CASSLVGGEADTQYF. For the CDR3, the DNA is TGCGCCAGCAGCTTGGTGGGCGGGGAAGCAGATACGCAGTATTTT.

This clone was detected once. The chain joins TRBV7-8 to TRBJ2-2, with 8 bases aligning to TRBD2. Per germline, CDR1 SGHVS and CDR2 FQNEAQ. This CDR3 has 15 residues. With 3 bases clipped from V and 4 bases from J, the junction kept 4 bases outside the gene matches. CDR3 nucleotides: TGTGCCAGCAGCTTCGGCGGGGGGTTCACCGGGGAGCTGTTTTTT. This codes for CASSFGGGFTGELFF. The whole variable domain, filled in from reference TRBV7-8 and TRBJ2-2, reads GAGVSQSPRYKVAKRGQDVALRCDPISGHVSLFWYQQALGQGPEFLTYFQNEAQLDKSGLPSDRFFAERPEGSVSTLKIQRTQQEDSAVYLCASSFGGGFTGELFFGEGSRLTVL.

The chain has TRBV4-2 and TRBJ2-4; D may match TRBD1 or TRBD2 (5 bases each). The tail of the sequence fits TRBJ2-5 better, so the J call may be wrong. Germline lookup yields CDR1 LGHNA and CDR2 YNFKEQ. This CDR3 has 13 residues. CDR3: CASSQDWGETQYF. The CDR3 DNA is TGTGCCAGCAGCCAAGATTGGGGGGAGACCCAGTACTTC.

The chain uses TRBV27 and TRBJ1-5; tentative D call: TRBD1 (6 bases). With 5 bases removed from V and 15 bases from J, the gap between germline ends came to 23 bases. This CDR3 has 14 amino acids. Looked up from germline, CDR1 is MNHEY and CDR2 is SMNVEV (reference sequence). CDR3 in DNA: TGTGCCAGCAGTCCGCTGGGGGGGCGAGATGAGACGCATTTT. This translates into CASSPLGGRDETHF.

A few counts support this clone. The chain recombines TRBV19 with TRBJ2-7; weak D call: TRBD1 (5 bases). Between the trimmed V and J ends, which lost 3 bases and 7 bases, there was a span of 16 bases. CDR3 length: 14 amino acids. Germline values: CDR1 LNHDA, CDR2 SQIVND (reference sequence). The CDR3, as DNA: TGTGCCAGTAGTATTGGGGCTCGCGTGGGGGAGCAGTACTTC. It codes for CASSIGARVGEQYF. The variable domain in full, with the rest retrieved from reference TRBV19 and TRBJ2-7, is DGGITQSPKYLFRKEGQNVTLSCEQNLNHDAMYWYRQDPGQGLRLIYYSQIVNDFQKGDIAEGYSVSREKKESFPLTVTSAQKNPTAFYLCASSIGARVGEQYFGPGTRLTVT.

This clone occurred once. The gene calls are TRBV7-9 and TRBJ1-6; D is possibly TRBD1 (6 bases). V was clipped by 2 bases and J by 8 bases, with 7 bases between them. The CDR3 runs 13 residues. Germline CDR1 and CDR2: SEHNR and FQNEAQ (reference sequence). CDR3 DNA sequence: TGTGCCAGCAGCTTATCAGGGGATTCACCCCTCCACTTT. Translation gives CASSLSGDSPLHF.

The rearrangement joins TRBV19 to TRBJ1-5; D remains ambiguous. The CDR3 totals 15 residues. V shed 7 bases and J shed 2 bases, with 15 bases lying between them. Germline CDR1 and CDR2: LNHDA and SQIVND (reference sequence). The CDR3 reads CASTAEREGNQPQHF. The DNA of the CDR3 is TGTGCCAGTACCGCGGAGAGGGAGGGCAATCAGCCCCAGCATTTT.

The CDR3 here is CASSLDGSSTDTQYF. Here the CDR3 DNA reads TGTGCCAGCAGCTTGGACGGGAGTAGCACAGATACGCAGTATTTT. V usage is TRBV5-5 and J usage is TRBJ2-3; maybe TRBD2 (6 bases). CDR3 length equals 15 residues. Germline V CDR1 and CDR2: SGHKS, YYEKEE (reference sequence). Trimming took 0 bases from V and 0 from J, leaving 8 bases between them.